Listed below are T cell receptor beta chains from one sample, sequenced in a study of Tregs in tolerant kidney transplant recipients. The protocol was immunoSEQ multiplex PCR, while the TCRdb copy is restricted to in-frame clones and leaves out a portion. The repertoire includes approximately 81,000 clones, 91% of them detected once, and 1.6% sits in the top ten. The sequences come from CD4+ T cells from blood (PBMCs), collected 24 months after the transplant. The receptor source for this set is a human patient who received a combined kidney and bone marrow transplant. These T cells may partly come from the graft donor. CDR3s include the opening cysteine and the closing phenylalanine or tryptophan. A D gene is named only where the DNA matches it firmly. Size is stated for part of the rows, as once, few or many counts, or as a class when the clone is expanded.

.	.	TRBJ2-1	TRBV4-1	CASSQGATPYNEQFF	TGCGCCAGCAGCCAAGGGGCGACCCCCTACAATGAGCAGTTCTTC
TRBD1	.	TRBJ2-2	TRBV5-1	CASSRDRGLANTGELFF	TGCGCCAGCAGCAGGGACAGGGGGCTCGCGAACACCGGGGAGCTGTTTTTT
.	.	TRBJ2-5	TRBV19	CASSAWEKGQETQYF	TGTGCCAGTAGTGCGTGGGAGAAGGGACAAGAGACCCAGTACTTC
.	.	TRBJ1-6	TRBV7-2	CASSWRVNGNSPLHF	TGTGCCAGCAGCTGGAGGGTAAACGGGAATTCCCCCCTCCACTTT
TRBD1	.	TRBJ1-2	TRBV4-1	CASSQDRGRTRTNYGYTF	TGCGCCAGCAGCCAAGACAGGGGGCGGACCAGAACTAACTATGGCTACACCTTC
TRBD1	.	TRBJ1-2	TRBV7-9	CASSGGTGGIGYTF	TGTGCCAGCAGCGGAGGGACAGGGGGTATTGGCTACACCTTC
.	.	TRBJ1-6	TRBV27	CASSPPRVYNSPLHF	TGTGCCAGCAGTCCCCCCAGGGTCTATAATTCACCCCTCCACTTT
.	.	TRBJ2-7	TRBV29-1	CSGGRGTYEQYF	TGCAGCGGGGGCCGCGGGACCTACGAGCAGTACTTC
TRBD1	.	TRBJ1-2	TRBV5-1	CASSSTTGDGYGYTF	TGCGCCAGCAGTTCCACAACAGGGGATGGCTATGGCTACACCTTC
TRBD1	.	TRBJ2-1	TRBV7-3	CASSAGTGNYNEQFF	TGTGCCAGCAGCGCCGGGACAGGGAACTACAATGAGCAGTTCTTC
.	few	TRBJ1-6	TRBV7-9	CASSYDSNSPLHF	TGTGCCAGCAGCTACGACAGTAATTCCCCCCTCCACTTT
TRBD1	few	TRBJ1-4	TRBV28	CASSADRGLSNEKLFF	TGTGCCAGCAGTGCGGACAGGGGGCTTTCTAATGAAAAACTGTTTTTT
.	.	TRBJ2-7	TRBV28	CASSSSDSRWEQYF	TGTGCCAGCAGTTCATCGGACAGCAGGTGGGAGCAGTACTTC